These 27 T cell receptor beta chains originate from one sample sequenced in a study of T cell responses to AZD1222 COVID-19 vaccine. This table comes from immunoSEQ multiplex PCR, and its TCRdb copy is limited to in-frame clones, with some not included. The table has about 180,000 clones, over 85% seen once. Sequencing used peripheral blood, obtained on day 0 of AZD1222 vaccination. Source of these receptors: an adult in good health.

The chain uses TRBV2 and TRBJ1-1; D is unclear. The CDR3 is made up of 13 amino acids. The V end lost 8 bases, the J end lost 5 bases, and 15 bases lay between the germline ends. The germline V gene has CDR1 SNHLY and CDR2 FYNNEI. The CDR3 protein is CASLLGLGTEAFF. For the CDR3, the DNA is TGTGCCAGCCTCCTCGGGTTGGGGACTGAAGCTTTCTTT.

This chain uses TRBV9 with TRBJ1-2, with a possible D match to TRBD1 (6 bases). V lost 1 base and J lost 4, with 14 bases in between. Germline CDR1 reads SGDLS; CDR2 reads YYNGEE. CDR3 size: 15 residues. CDR3 sequence (DNA): TGTGCCAGCAGCGTAAGGGCAGGGGATGGCTATGGCTACACCTTC. Amino acids: CASSVRAGDGYGYTF.

The rearrangement uses TRBV7-2 and TRBJ1-2; 7 nucleotides line up with TRBD1. Germline CDR1 is SGHTA and CDR2 is FQGNSA. J gave up 8 bases and V 3 bases, and 6 bases lay outside the gene matches. CDR3 length equals 13 residues. CDR3 region: CASSLKGARGYTF. The CDR3 bases are TGTGCCAGCAGCTTGAAGGGGGCTCGGGGCTACACCTTC.

The J gene is TRBJ2-1, the V gene TRBV7-9; D ambiguous. The V gene's germline CDR1 is SEHNR and CDR2 FQNEAQ (reference sequence). CDR3 length equals 15 residues. V shed 11 bases and J shed 0 bases, with 17 bases lying between them. CDR3: CAVPPPISSYNEQFF. CDR3 coding DNA: TGTGCCGTACCCCCGCCCATCAGCTCCTACAATGAGCAGTTCTTC.

This chain links TRBV11-3 with TRBJ2-1; TRBD2 matches 10 bases. The CDR3 runs to 15 residues. Germline V lookup: CDR1 SGHNT, CDR2 YENEEA. V dropped 1 base and J dropped 7; count of bases not matched to a gene: 4. The CDR3 loop is CASSLAASGSNEQFF. In DNA form, the CDR3 reads TGTGCCAGCAGCTTAGCGGCTAGCGGGAGTAATGAGCAGTTCTTC.

V usage is TRBV7-6 and J usage is TRBJ2-1; 7 bases are shared with TRBD2. V lost 4 bases and J lost 14; bases outside the gene matches: 11. Germline V gene data show CDR1 as SGHVS and CDR2 as FNYEAQ. The CDR3 is 13 residues long. CDR3 amino acids: CASSYNPGGTEFF. The CDR3 DNA reads as TGTGCCAGCAGCTACAATCCCGGGGGGACGGAGTTCTTC.

The CDR3 region has the DNA TGTGGCACGTGGGGGACTAACTATGGCTACACCTTC. This gives the protein CGTWGTNYGYTF. This chain links TRBV6-5 with TRBJ1-2; D is perhaps TRBD1 (5 bases). This CDR3 region has 12 residues. Germline CDR1 and CDR2: MNHEY and SVGAGI.

The chain combines TRBV19 with TRBJ2-5; D may be TRBD1 (6 bases). Looked up from germline, CDR1 is LNHDA and CDR2 is SQIVND (reference sequence). This CDR3 spans 16 amino acids. Trimming shortened V by 5 bases and J by 1 base, and 17 bases separated the two germline ends. Written as DNA, the CDR3 is TGTGCCAGTAGTCCCGGGACATTCCACATCCAAGAGACCCAGTACTTC. Protein: CASSPGTFHIQETQYF.

The J gene is TRBJ1-6, the V gene TRBV5-1; TRBD1 matches 12 bases. Germline values: CDR1 SGHRS, CDR2 YFSETQ. The V segment lost 4 bases and the J segment 10 bases; nucleotides outside the gene matches: 6. The CDR3 has 15 amino acids. CDR3 coding DNA: TGCGCCAGCAGCCCCAAGGGACAGGGGGCCTCACCCCTCCACTTT. Translation: CASSPKGQGASPLHF.

The chain uses TRBV6-6 and TRBJ2-2, with D unresolved. The V end was cut by 2 bases, the J end by 6 bases, with 7 bases between. The CDR3 is 13 residues long. Looked up from germline, CDR1 is MNHNY and CDR2 is SVGAGI (reference sequence). The CDR3 nucleotides read TGTGCCAGCAGTTACCCTTTCCCCGGGGAGCTGTTTTTT. Translation: CASSYPFPGELFF.

J is TRBJ1-1 and V is TRBV12-3 or TRBV12-4; tentative D call: TRBD1 (6 bases). The CDR3 totals 12 residues. V was pared by 6 bases and J by 9 bases, with 14 bases between. CDR3 in DNA: TGTGCCAGCAGACTAGACAGGTTACAAGCTTTCTTT. Protein product: CASRLDRLQAFF.

The chain employs TRBV10-3 and TRBJ2-7; D is perhaps TRBD2 (5 bases). Trimming stripped 8 bases from V and 6 bases from J, with 5 bases between. CDR1 is ENHRY, CDR2 SYGVKD, per germline. The CDR3 spans 9 residues. The DNA for the CDR3 is TGTGCCATCGGGAGCGAGCAGTACTTC. Amino acid sequence: CAIGSEQYF.

The rearrangement joins TRBV3-1 (or the pseudogene TRBV3-2) to TRBJ2-5; 9 bases are a match to TRBD2. The CDR3 is made up of 18 amino acids. Germline V gives CDR1 LGHDT, CDR2 YNNKEL (reference sequence). V gave up 4 bases and J gave up 2 bases; unmatched junction bases: 14. CDR3 DNA sequence: TGTGCCAGCAGCCCTCGGCGAGGGCTAGCGGGACATCAAGAGACCCAGTACTTC. This translates into CASSPRRGLAGHQETQYF.

The CDR3 here is CASTLPGLKNEQFF. In DNA form, the CDR3 reads TGTGCCAGTACCCTACCGGGACTGAAAAATGAGCAGTTCTTC. The chain has TRBV19 and TRBJ2-1; TRBD2 is a possible D gene (6 bases). The CDR3 runs 14 residues. The germline V gene encodes CDR1 LNHDA and CDR2 SQIVND (reference sequence). Trimming removed 7 bases at V and 7 bases at J, with 17 bases between.

The chain uses TRBV30 and TRBJ2-7; TRBD2 aligns across 7 bases. The CDR3 runs to 11 residues. Losses at the gene ends were 7 bases for V and 3 bases for J; bases not matched to a gene: 3. From germline, CDR1 is GTSNPN and CDR2 SVGIG (reference sequence). CDR3 amino acids: CASSGNYEQYF. The CDR3 DNA reads as TGTGCCTCCAGCGGGAACTACGAGCAGTACTTC.

V gene TRBV11-1 combines with J gene TRBJ2-5, with 8 bases aligning to TRBD2. Germline V gene lookup returns CDR1 SGHAT and CDR2 FQDESV (reference sequence). Trimming removed 5 bases from V and 5 bases from J; junction bases left unmatched: 10. CDR3 size: 15 residues. CDR3 in DNA: TGTGCCAGCAGCACAATACGAGGGACTAGGGAGACCCAGTACTTC. It translates to CASSTIRGTRETQYF.

This chain links TRBV18 with TRBJ2-1; D unclear. CDR1 is KGHSH and CDR2 is LQKENI in the germline V gene. The CDR3 contains 14 residues. With 0 bases removed from V and 8 bases from J, the gap between germline ends came to 11 bases. This chain's CDR3 is CASSPPIITDEQFF. CDR3 nucleotides: TGTGCCAGCTCACCACCGATAATTACCGATGAGCAGTTCTTC.

This clone was observed once. The gene calls are TRBV21-1 and TRBJ1-5; the DNA was not used to check the table's D call, TRBD1. TRBV21-1 corresponds to a pseudogene. The CDR3 runs to 18 residues. Here the CDR3 DNA reads TGTGCCAGCAGCACCCTATCAGCCGGGACAGTAAACAATCAGCCCCAGCATTTT. Translation: CASSTLSAGTVNNQPQHF.

This sequence joins TRBV5-1 and TRBJ1-1; a possible D gene is TRBD1 (6 bases). Germline V gives CDR1 SGHRS, CDR2 YFSETQ. This CDR3 region has 14 residues. The V end was cut by 4 bases, the J end by 1 base, with 11 bases between. The CDR3 is CASSLDRPNTEAFF. The DNA for the CDR3 is TGCGCCAGCAGCCTCGACAGGCCGAACACTGAAGCTTTCTTT.

As for this clone: Germline is not matched at one junction end, which may reflect a read error. The chain carries TRBV11-2 and TRBJ1-1; D may be TRBD1 (5 bases). Per the germline V gene, CDR1 is SGHAT and CDR2 is FQNNGV. This CDR3 is 13 amino acids long. CDR3 residues: CASSLGQNAEAFF. CDR3 sequence (DNA): TGTGCCAGCAGCTTAGGACAGAACGCTGAAGCTTTCTTT.

In the case of this clone: Its ends do not fully match the called genes, so a read error is possible. The gene calls are TRBV6-4 and TRBJ2-5, with unresolved D. The CDR3 covers 16 residues. From germline, CDR1 is MRHNA and CDR2 SNTAGT. The CDR3: CTSSVKQGKARETQYF. In DNA, the CDR3 is TGTACCAGCAGTGTAAAGCAAGGGAAGGCACGGGAGACCCAGTACTTC.

The V call is TRBV12-3 or TRBV12-4, the J call TRBJ2-7; 14 bases are shared with TRBD2. V lost 6 bases and J lost 9; bases outside the gene matches: 4. The CDR3 length is 13 residues. The CDR3 sequence is CASRGLAGEAQYF. The CDR3 DNA is TGTGCCAGCAGGGGACTAGCGGGAGAGGCGCAGTACTTC.

This clone was recorded a few times. The V gene is TRBV5-1, the J gene TRBJ2-7; D might be TRBD1 (5 bases). CDR1 is SGHRS and CDR2 is YFSETQ in the germline V gene. The germline V and J ends were trimmed by 5 bases and 5 bases, with 11 bases remaining between them. This CDR3 contains 12 residues. The CDR3 spells CASRGQGNEQYF. The CDR3 region has the DNA TGCGCCAGCAGAGGTCAGGGAAACGAGCAGTACTTC.

V is TRBV4-1 and J is TRBJ1-5; D remains unclear. Germline CDR1 MGHRA, CDR2 YSYEKL. The CDR3 loop spans 13 amino acids. V was shortened by 1 base and J by 8 bases, with 9 bases between the two germline ends. CDR3 nucleotides: TGCGCCAGCAGCCAAGTCCTAGTTGAGCCCCAGCATTTT. Translation: CASSQVLVEPQHF.

The chain links TRBV10-3 to TRBJ1-2; the match to TRBD1 covers 7 bases. V dropped 7 bases and J dropped 4; count of bases not matched to a gene: 12. The CDR3 consists of 15 residues. Looked up from germline, CDR1 is ENHRY and CDR2 is SYGVKD. CDR3 DNA sequence: TGTGCCATCACCCCCGGACAGGAAGATAGCTATGGCTACACCTTC. As protein: CAITPGQEDSYGYTF.

The V gene is TRBV3-1 (or the pseudogene TRBV3-2), the J gene TRBJ2-7; D unresolved. Trimming took off 4 bases at V and 7 bases at J, with 11 bases between the two ends. Germline V lookup: CDR1 LGHDT, CDR2 YNNKEL (reference sequence). The CDR3 is made up of 12 amino acids. CDR3 residues: CASSPFREEQYF. The CDR3, as DNA: TGTGCCAGCAGCCCCTTTCGTGAAGAGCAGTACTTC.

The V call is TRBV23-1, the J call TRBJ1-5, with D perhaps matching TRBD1 (6 bases). TRBV23-1 is given ORF status, its function remaining uncertain. V shed 1 base and J shed 11 bases, with 18 bases lying between them. The CDR3 is made up of 15 amino acids. The DNA for the CDR3 is TGCGCCAGCAGTCAATGTAAGGCGATGAGGGGGACCCAGCATTTT. Its protein is CASSQCKAMRGTQHF.